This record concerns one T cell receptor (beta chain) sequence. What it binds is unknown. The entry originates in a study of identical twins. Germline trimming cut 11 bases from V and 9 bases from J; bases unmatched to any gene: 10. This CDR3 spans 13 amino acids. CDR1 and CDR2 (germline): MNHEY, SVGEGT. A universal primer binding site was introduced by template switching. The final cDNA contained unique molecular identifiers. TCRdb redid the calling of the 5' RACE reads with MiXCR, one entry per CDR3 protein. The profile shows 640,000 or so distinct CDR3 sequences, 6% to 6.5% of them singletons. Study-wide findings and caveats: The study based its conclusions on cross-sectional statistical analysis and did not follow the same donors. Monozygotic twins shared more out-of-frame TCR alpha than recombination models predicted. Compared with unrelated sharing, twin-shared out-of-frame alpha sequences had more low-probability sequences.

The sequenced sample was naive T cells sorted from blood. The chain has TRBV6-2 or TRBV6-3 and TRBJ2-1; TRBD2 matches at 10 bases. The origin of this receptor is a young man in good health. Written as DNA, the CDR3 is TGTGCCGTAGCGGGAGGAAGCGGTGTTGAGCAGTTCTTC. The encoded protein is CAVAGGSGVEQFF.